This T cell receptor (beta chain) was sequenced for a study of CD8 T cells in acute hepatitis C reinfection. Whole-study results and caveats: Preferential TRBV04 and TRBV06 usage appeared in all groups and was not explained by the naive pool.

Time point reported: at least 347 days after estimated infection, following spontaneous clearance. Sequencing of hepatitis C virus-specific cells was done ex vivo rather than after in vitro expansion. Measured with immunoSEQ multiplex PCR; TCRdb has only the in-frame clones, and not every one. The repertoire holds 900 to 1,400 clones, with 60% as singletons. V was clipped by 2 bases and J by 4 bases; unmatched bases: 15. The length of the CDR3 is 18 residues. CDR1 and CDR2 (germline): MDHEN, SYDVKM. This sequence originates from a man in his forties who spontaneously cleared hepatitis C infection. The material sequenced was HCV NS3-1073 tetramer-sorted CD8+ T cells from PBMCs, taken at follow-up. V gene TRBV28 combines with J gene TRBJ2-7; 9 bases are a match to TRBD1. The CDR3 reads CASSLRSQGTGGIYEQYF. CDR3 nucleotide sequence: TGTGCCAGCAGTTTAAGGTCCCAGGGAACAGGGGGCATATACGAGCAGTACTTC.